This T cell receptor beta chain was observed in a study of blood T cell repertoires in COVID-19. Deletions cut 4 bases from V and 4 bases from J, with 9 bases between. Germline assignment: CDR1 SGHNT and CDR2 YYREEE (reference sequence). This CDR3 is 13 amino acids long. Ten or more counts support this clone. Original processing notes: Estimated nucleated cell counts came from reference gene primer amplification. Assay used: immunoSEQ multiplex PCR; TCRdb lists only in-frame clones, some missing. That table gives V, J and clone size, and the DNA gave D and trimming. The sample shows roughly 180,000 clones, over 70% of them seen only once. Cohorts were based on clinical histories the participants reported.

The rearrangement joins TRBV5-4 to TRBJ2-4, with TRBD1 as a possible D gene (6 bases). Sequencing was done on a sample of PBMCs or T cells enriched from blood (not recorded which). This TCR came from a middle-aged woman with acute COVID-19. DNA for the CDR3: TGTGCCAGCAGCGTGACAGGAAAAAACATTCAGTACTTC. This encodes CASSVTGKNIQYF.